This entry is about one TCR beta chain. The record originates from a study of blood T cell repertoires in COVID-19. Study overall: Researchers got acute and convalescent COVID-19 samples from the United States, Italy and Spain.

V lost 6 bases and J lost 5, with 13 bases in between. CDR1 is LNHDA and CDR2 is SQIVND in the germline V gene (reference sequence). CDR3 size: 13 residues. Under the authors' procedure: Estimates of nucleated cell counts were drawn from the amplification of reference gene primers. Sequencing was performed with immunoSEQ multiplex PCR; in TCRdb, only in-frame clones are kept and a portion is missing. The V and J calls and clone size are taken from that table; D and trimming were inferred from the DNA. The repertoire consists of around 300,000 clones, with 85% to 90% occurring once and the leading ten covering roughly 5.9%.

This receptor was identified in a woman in her 50s with COVID-19, enrolled during active disease. Sample: peripheral blood. The chain recombines TRBV19 with TRBJ1-1; D ambiguous. CDR3 coding DNA: TGTGCCAGTAGACGTTGGGAGTTGACTGAAGCTTTCTTT. This translates into CASRRWELTEAFF. Supplemented by reference TRBV19 and TRBJ1-1, the full variable domain reads DGGITQSPKYLFRKEGQNVTLSCEQNLNHDAMYWYRQDPGQGLRLIYYSQIVNDFQKGDIAEGYSVSREKKESFPLTVTSAQKNPTAFYLCASRRWELTEAFFGQGTRLTVV.